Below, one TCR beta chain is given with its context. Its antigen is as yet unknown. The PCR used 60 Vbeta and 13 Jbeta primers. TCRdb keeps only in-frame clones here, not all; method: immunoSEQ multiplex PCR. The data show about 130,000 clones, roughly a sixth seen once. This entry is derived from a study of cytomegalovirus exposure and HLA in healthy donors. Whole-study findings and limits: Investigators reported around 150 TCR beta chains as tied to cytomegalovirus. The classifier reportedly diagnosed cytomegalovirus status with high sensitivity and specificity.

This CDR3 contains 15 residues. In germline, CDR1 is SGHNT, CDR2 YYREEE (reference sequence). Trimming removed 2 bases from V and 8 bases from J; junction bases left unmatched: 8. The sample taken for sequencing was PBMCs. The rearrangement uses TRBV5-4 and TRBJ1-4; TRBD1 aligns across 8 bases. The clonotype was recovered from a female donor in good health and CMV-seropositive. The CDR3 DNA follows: TGTGCCAGCAGCTTAGGGACAGGTCGGGACGAAAAACTGTTTTTT. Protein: CASSLGTGRDEKLFF.